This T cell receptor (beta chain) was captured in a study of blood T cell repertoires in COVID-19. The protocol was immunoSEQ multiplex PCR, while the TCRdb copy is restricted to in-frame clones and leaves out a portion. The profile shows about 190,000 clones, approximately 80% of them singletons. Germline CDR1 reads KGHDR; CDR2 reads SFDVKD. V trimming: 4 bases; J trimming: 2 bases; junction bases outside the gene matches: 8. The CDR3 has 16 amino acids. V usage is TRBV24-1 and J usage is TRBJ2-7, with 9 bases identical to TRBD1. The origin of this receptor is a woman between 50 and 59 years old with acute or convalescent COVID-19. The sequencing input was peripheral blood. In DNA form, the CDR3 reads TGTGCCACCAGTGACCCTGGACAGGGGAGCCCCTACGAGCAGTACTTC. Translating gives CATSDPGQGSPYEQYF.